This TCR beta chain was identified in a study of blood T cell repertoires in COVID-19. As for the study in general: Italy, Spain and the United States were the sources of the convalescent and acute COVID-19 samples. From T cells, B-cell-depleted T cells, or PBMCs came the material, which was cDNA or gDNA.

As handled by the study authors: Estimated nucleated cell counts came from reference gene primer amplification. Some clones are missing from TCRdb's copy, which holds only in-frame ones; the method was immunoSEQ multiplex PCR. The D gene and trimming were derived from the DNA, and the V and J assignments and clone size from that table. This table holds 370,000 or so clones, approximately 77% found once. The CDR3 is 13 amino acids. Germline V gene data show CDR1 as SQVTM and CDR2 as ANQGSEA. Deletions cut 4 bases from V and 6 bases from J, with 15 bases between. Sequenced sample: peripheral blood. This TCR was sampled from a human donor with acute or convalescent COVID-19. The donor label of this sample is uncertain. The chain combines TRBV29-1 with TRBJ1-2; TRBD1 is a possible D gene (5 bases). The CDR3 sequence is CSVVGLTGHGYTF. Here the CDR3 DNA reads TGCAGCGTTGTGGGACTGACGGGCCATGGCTACACCTTC.